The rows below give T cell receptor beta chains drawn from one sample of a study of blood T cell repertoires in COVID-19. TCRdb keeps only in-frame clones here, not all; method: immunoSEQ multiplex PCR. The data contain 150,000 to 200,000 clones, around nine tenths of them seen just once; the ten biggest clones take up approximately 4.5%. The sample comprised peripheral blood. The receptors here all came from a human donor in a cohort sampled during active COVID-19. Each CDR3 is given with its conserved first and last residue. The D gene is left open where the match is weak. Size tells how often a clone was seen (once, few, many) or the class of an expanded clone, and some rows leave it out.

CDR3 protein: CASSSRDSNQPQHF
CDR3 DNA: TGTGCCAGCAGTTCACGGGATAGCAATCAGCCCCAGCATTTT
J gene: TRBJ1-5
V gene: TRBV27
D gene: NA
clone size: NA

CDR3 protein: CSASRGRIYNSPLHF
CDR3 DNA: TGCAGTGCTAGTAGGGGCCGGATTTATAATTCACCCCTCCACTTT
J gene: TRBJ1-6
V gene: TRBV20-1
D gene: NA
clone size: NA

CDR3 protein: CASSTGTRDEQFF
CDR3 DNA: TGTGCCAGCAGTACCGGGACTAGAGATGAGCAGTTCTTC
J gene: TRBJ2-1
V gene: TRBV6-2/TRBV6-3
D gene: TRBD2
clone size: NA

CDR3 protein: CASSQGGRVHGYTF
CDR3 DNA: TGTGCCAGCAGCCAAGGCGGCAGGGTCCATGGCTACACCTTC
J gene: TRBJ1-2
V gene: TRBV3-1/TRBV3-2
D gene: NA
clone size: NA

CDR3 protein: CASSLQGGAETQYF
CDR3 DNA: TGTGCCAGCAGCTTGCAGGGGGGCGCCGAGACCCAGTACTTC
J gene: TRBJ2-5
V gene: TRBV5-5
D gene: NA
clone size: NA

CDR3 protein: CASSESGGKTYNEQFF
CDR3 DNA: TGTGCCAGCAGCGAAAGCGGGGGCAAGACCTACAATGAGCAGTTCTTC
J gene: TRBJ2-1
V gene: TRBV9
D gene: TRBD2
clone size: few

CDR3 protein: CASSYSIPGQYYEQYF
CDR3 DNA: TGTGCCAGCAGTTACTCGATTCCGGGACAGTACTACGAGCAGTACTTC
J gene: TRBJ2-7
V gene: TRBV6-5
D gene: TRBD1
clone size: NA

CDR3 protein: CATIRDREVHEQFF
CDR3 DNA: TGTGCCACCATAAGGGACAGGGAGGTACATGAGCAGTTCTTC
J gene: TRBJ2-1
V gene: TRBV5-8
D gene: TRBD1
clone size: NA

CDR3 protein: CASSLGWGGPQETQYF
CDR3 DNA: TGCGCCAGCAGCTTGGGCTGGGGGGGCCCTCAAGAGACCCAGTACTTC
J gene: TRBJ2-5
V gene: TRBV5-1
D gene: NA
clone size: NA

CDR3 protein: CASSGSGTATGETQYF
CDR3 DNA: TGCGCCAGCAGCGGATCCGGGACAGCCACGGGGGAGACCCAGTACTTC
J gene: TRBJ2-5
V gene: TRBV5-1
D gene: TRBD1
clone size: once

CDR3 protein: CASSVGRAVYNEQFF
CDR3 DNA: TGTGCCAGCAGCGTCGGGAGGGCCGTCTACAATGAGCAGTTCTTC
J gene: TRBJ2-1
V gene: TRBV9
D gene: TRBD2
clone size: NA

CDR3 protein: CASSPRTATNTEAFF
CDR3 DNA: TGTGCCAGCAGCCCTCGGACAGCCACCAACACTGAAGCTTTCTTT
J gene: TRBJ1-1
V gene: TRBV11-2
D gene: NA
clone size: NA

CDR3 protein: CASSIDSSYEQYF
CDR3 DNA: TGTGCCAGTAGTATAGACAGTTCCTACGAGCAGTACTTC
J gene: TRBJ2-7
V gene: TRBV19
D gene: NA
clone size: NA

CDR3 protein: CASSEASRMNYGYTF
CDR3 DNA: TGTGCCAGCAGTGAAGCCAGCAGGATGAACTATGGCTACACCTTC
J gene: TRBJ1-2
V gene: TRBV6-1
D gene: NA
clone size: NA

CDR3 protein: CASSIGTGSSYGYTF
CDR3 DNA: TGTGCCAGTAGTATCGGGACAGGGTCGAGCTATGGCTACACCTTC
J gene: TRBJ1-2
V gene: TRBV19
D gene: TRBD1
clone size: NA

CDR3 protein: CASSAESNTEAFF
CDR3 DNA: TGTGCCAGCAGCGCGGAGAGTAACACTGAAGCTTTCTTT
J gene: TRBJ1-1
V gene: TRBV9
D gene: NA
clone size: NA

CDR3 protein: CASSVPGVGGELFF
CDR3 DNA: TGTGCCAGCAGCGTCCCAGGGGTAGGCGGGGAGCTGTTTTTT
J gene: TRBJ2-2
V gene: TRBV9
D gene: NA
clone size: NA

CDR3 protein: CAIMTLDTGELFF
CDR3 DNA: TGTGCCATCATGACACTTGACACCGGGGAGCTGTTTTTT
J gene: TRBJ2-2
V gene: TRBV10-3
D gene: NA
clone size: NA

CDR3 protein: CASSPGRGGRYNEQFF
CDR3 DNA: TGTGCCAGTAGTCCGGGTAGGGGCGGGAGGTACAATGAGCAGTTCTTC
J gene: TRBJ2-1
V gene: TRBV19
D gene: TRBD2
clone size: NA

CDR3 protein: CASSLNRLNEKLFF
CDR3 DNA: TGTGCCAGCAGCTTGAACCGACTTAATGAAAAACTGTTTTTT
J gene: TRBJ1-4
V gene: TRBV5-5
D gene: NA
clone size: NA

CDR3 protein: CASMRGPSTEAFF
CDR3 DNA: TGTGCCAGCATGCGGGGTCCGAGCACTGAAGCTTTCTTT
J gene: TRBJ1-1
V gene: TRBV6-5
D gene: NA
clone size: NA

CDR3 protein: CASSPRTGGDNGYTF
CDR3 DNA: TGTGCCAGCAGTCCTCGGACAGGGGGGGACAATGGCTACACCTTC
J gene: TRBJ1-2
V gene: TRBV28
D gene: TRBD1
clone size: NA

CDR3 protein: CAIKEGPHTEAFF
CDR3 DNA: TGTGCCATCAAGGAGGGGCCACACACTGAAGCTTTCTTT
J gene: TRBJ1-1
V gene: TRBV10-3
D gene: NA
clone size: once

CDR3 protein: CASSPTGGVGGTEAFF
CDR3 DNA: TGTGCCAGCAGCCCGACCGGGGGGGTAGGTGGCACTGAAGCTTTCTTT
J gene: TRBJ1-1
V gene: TRBV7-9
D gene: NA
clone size: NA

CDR3 protein: CASSPQGGYEQYF
CDR3 DNA: TGCGCCAGCAGCCCACAGGGGGGTTACGAGCAGTACTTC
J gene: TRBJ2-7
V gene: TRBV5-1
D gene: TRBD1
clone size: NA

CDR3 protein: CASSLDGTGDYGYTF
CDR3 DNA: TGTGCCAGCAGTCTGGACGGGACAGGGGACTATGGCTACACCTTC
J gene: TRBJ1-2
V gene: TRBV6-5
D gene: TRBD1
clone size: NA

CDR3 protein: CASSSKAGTGQYF
CDR3 DNA: TGTGCCAGCAGCTCAAAAGCGGGCACAGGGCAGTATTTT
J gene: TRBJ2-3
V gene: TRBV7-9
D gene: NA
clone size: once